Each of the 5 T cell receptor beta chains below was sequenced from the same sample in a study of read filtering for tumor transcriptome and immune sequencing. The library was built from roughly 400 ng RNA with molecular barcoded adaptors for alpha/delta and beta/gamma chains. TCRdb called the reads again in MiXCR, with one record for every CDR3 protein. The sample shows 75,000 to 95,000 distinct CDR3 sequences, 9% to 15% of them seen only once. What was sequenced was a population of CD138-negative cells sorted from bone marrow. These receptors all stem from a donor over 35 with multiple myeloma.

This clonotype was observed a handful of times. Possible read error: a much larger clone is one base away. CDR3 in DNA: TGCAGTGCTAGGGCGGTTTTTGGGGCGGGAGGGACCCGTGAGCGGTACTTC. Translation: CSARAVFGAGGTRERYF. The V call is TRBV20-1, the J call TRBJ2-7; 9 bases are shared with TRBD2. This CDR3 has 17 amino acids. Looked up from germline, CDR1 is DFQATT and CDR2 is SNEGSKA (reference sequence).

This clonotype was counted many times. The chain is built from TRBV19 and TRBJ2-2; perhaps TRBD1 as D (6 bases). Trimming removed 6 bases at V and 4 bases at J, with 9 bases between. This CDR3 is built from 13 residues. CDR1 is LNHDA, CDR2 SQIVND, per germline (reference sequence). CDR3 loop: CASSDRPTGELFF. In nucleotides, the CDR3 is TGTGCCAGTAGCGACAGGCCCACCGGGGAGCTGTTTTTT.

This clonotype showed up many times. The rearrangement uses TRBV28 and TRBJ2-3; D possibly uses TRBD1 or TRBD2 (6 bases each). V shed 8 bases and J shed 3 bases, with 12 bases lying between them. The V gene's germline CDR1 is MDHEN and CDR2 SYDVKM. The CDR3 has 13 amino acids. The CDR3 DNA reads as TGTGCCAGCGGCGGGACATGGACAGATACGCAGTATTTT. Encoded protein: CASGGTWTDTQYF.

The table lists this clonotype with many counts. The chain joins TRBV9 to TRBJ2-1, with 7 nucleotides matching TRBD2. Germline trimming cut 0 bases from V and 4 bases from J; bases unmatched to any gene: 4. Germline V gene data show CDR1 as SGDLS and CDR2 as YYNGEE. The CDR3 is 15 residues long. CDR3 sequence (DNA): TGTGCCAGCAGCGTAGAGCGGGACGGATACAATGAGCAGTTCTTC. It is translated as CASSVERDGYNEQFF.

Many counts were recorded for this clonotype. This sequence joins TRBV7-9 and TRBJ1-1; no reliable D call. V dropped 5 bases and J dropped 3 bases, with 10 bases sitting between them. Germline CDR1 is SEHNR and CDR2 is FQNEAQ (reference sequence). This CDR3 has 13 amino acids. CDR3 protein: CASSLLTDTEAFF. DNA of the CDR3: TGTGCCAGCAGCCTCCTGACGGACACTGAAGCTTTCTTT.